This record covers a single TCR beta chain. The germline gene is not matched at one end of the junction; a read error may be the cause. The data originate from a study of OX40 agonist ivuxolimab in advanced cancers. Study in general: Every 2 weeks, patients received ivuxolimab intravenously, dosed at 0.01 to 10 mg/kg.

The sampling schedule covered blood at baseline, cycle 4 day 1, and cycle 7 day 1. CDR1 and CDR2 (germline): SNHLY, FYNNEI. This CDR3 is built from 16 residues. TCRdb's table, derived via immunoSEQ multiplex PCR, lists solely in-frame clones and lacks some. The sample contains about 71,000 clones, over 80% of which appear only once. The sequences come from CD4+ or CD8+ T cells sorted from blood, collected in a trial of the OX40 agonist ivuxolimab. V is TRBV2 and J is TRBJ2-7; 13 nucleotides line up with TRBD2. This TCR was sampled from an adult with an advanced solid tumor such as melanoma, head and neck, liver or kidney cancer. CDR3 residues: CASEKPGTSGTYGQYF. The CDR3 coding sequence is TGTGCCAGCGAAAAACCCGGGACTAGCGGGACCTACGGGCAGTACTTC.